These 20 T cell receptor beta chains were all obtained from the same sample, sequenced in a study of T-cell reconstitution after alpha-beta-depleted transplantation in children. During its preparation, the TCRbeta library received unique molecular identifiers. TCRdb fed the PCR reads into MiXCR, producing one record per CDR3 protein. The table has about 240,000 distinct CDR3 sequences, about 23% seen once; the top ten hold about 2.6%. Sequencing was performed on PBMCs, taken before TCRalphabeta/CD19-depleted stem cell transplant. These receptor sequences come from a girl aged 2-10 years with Fanconi anemia, due to receive a stem cell transplant.

This chain uses TRBV20-1 with TRBJ2-5, with 10 bases matching TRBD2. Looked up from germline, CDR1 is DFQATT and CDR2 is SNEGSKA (reference sequence). The CDR3 consists of 17 residues. After removal of 0 bases from V and 3 bases from J, the junction contained 10 bases not matched to a gene. As DNA, the CDR3 is TGCAGTGCTAGAGATCTAGCGGGAGAACCGTTGGAAGAGACCCAGTACTTC. It yields the protein CSARDLAGEPLEETQYF.

The chain combines TRBV27 with TRBJ2-3; 12 bases are shared with TRBD2. The germline V gene encodes CDR1 MNHEY and CDR2 SMNVEV (reference sequence). The CDR3 contains 14 residues. V gave up 5 bases and J gave up 8 bases; unmatched junction bases: 5. CDR3 sequence reads: CASSRTSGTGTQYF. The CDR3 DNA follows: TGTGCCAGCAGTAGGACTAGCGGGACCGGTACGCAGTATTTT.

This clonotype was counted ten times or more. The genes are TRBV20-1 and TRBJ2-3; TRBD1 agrees at 8 bases. The CDR3 spans 11 residues. Trimming at V came to 6 bases and at J to 6 bases, leaving 2 bases not matched to a gene. In germline, CDR1 is DFQATT, CDR2 SNEGSKA (reference sequence). In nucleotides, the CDR3 is TGCAGTGCAAACAGGGGGGATACGCAGTATTTT. It yields the protein CSANRGDTQYF.

This clonotype appeared a single time. CDR3 loop: CASSYHRGFNNEQFF. The CDR3 DNA follows: TGTGCCAGCAGCTACCACAGGGGGTTTAACAATGAGCAGTTCTTC. This sequence joins TRBV11-2 and TRBJ2-1; TRBD1 agrees at 8 bases. The germline V gene encodes CDR1 SGHAT and CDR2 FQNNGV. The ends lost 4 bases at V and 5 bases at J; junction bases unmatched: 7. The CDR3 runs 15 residues.

This clonotype was seen at least ten times. The chain has TRBV12-3 or TRBV12-4 and TRBJ2-5; the D gene is possibly TRBD2 (6 bases). This CDR3 has 16 residues. The germline V and J ends were trimmed by 5 bases and 1 base, with 17 bases remaining between them. CDR3: CASSRPTLAPQETQYF. The CDR3 DNA reads as TGTGCCAGCAGTCGTCCGACGCTAGCGCCCCAAGAGACCCAGTACTTC.

This chain links TRBV7-9 with TRBJ2-3, with 7 bases lining up with TRBD1. The CDR3 loop spans 15 amino acids. Losses at the gene ends were 6 bases for V and 2 bases for J; bases not matched to a gene: 8. Looked up from germline, CDR1 is SEHNR and CDR2 is FQNEAQ (reference sequence). In DNA, the CDR3 is TGTGCCAGCAGAGTCTTACAGGGGCTCACAGATACGCAGTATTTT. Encoded protein: CASRVLQGLTDTQYF.

Ten or more counts support this clonotype. This chain uses TRBV20-1 with TRBJ2-7; D may be TRBD1 or TRBD2 (5 bases each). The germline V and J ends were trimmed by 1 base and 2 bases, with 12 bases remaining between them. The CDR3 spans 14 residues. From germline, CDR1 is DFQATT and CDR2 SNEGSKA (reference sequence). The CDR3 region is CSARVPGRTYEQYF. CDR3 nucleotide sequence: TGCAGTGCTAGAGTCCCGGGACGAACCTACGAGCAGTACTTC.

This clonotype was observed once. The chain couples TRBV18 to TRBJ2-7; D uncertain. Trimming removed 0 bases at V and 5 bases at J, with 14 bases between. The CDR3 has 15 residues. Germline CDR1 and CDR2: KGHSH and LQKENI. CDR3 residues: CASSPPINLPDEQYF. CDR3 in DNA: TGTGCCAGCTCACCACCGATTAATCTGCCAGACGAGCAGTACTTC. The full variable domain, rest sourced from reference TRBV18 and TRBJ2-7, is NAGVMQNPRHLVRRRGQEARLRCSPMKGHSHVYWYRQLPEEGLKFMVYLQKENIIDESGMPKERFSAEFPKEGPSILRIQQVVRGDSAAYFCASSPPINLPDEQYFGPGTRLTVT.

This clonotype was counted ten times or more. The rearrangement links TRBV12-3 or TRBV12-4 to TRBJ2-7, with TRBD2 matching 10 bases. Trimming cost V 6 bases and J 2 bases; bases outside gene matches: 4. The CDR3 runs 14 residues. In DNA, the CDR3 is TGTGCCAGCAGGCCGACTAGCGGGCCCTACGAGCAGTACTTC. Encoded protein: CASRPTSGPYEQYF.

This clonotype was seen a handful of times. The chain links TRBV21-1 to TRBJ2-5; the table gives TRBD2 as D, unverified against the DNA. TRBV21-1 is described as a pseudogene. There are 16 residues in the CDR3. CDR3 residues: CASSKVLGLDQETQYF. The DNA of the CDR3 is TGTGCCAGCAGCAAAGTTCTAGGACTAGACCAAGAGACCCAGTACTTC.

This clonotype has at least ten counts. The chain uses TRBV30 and TRBJ1-2; maybe TRBD1 (5 bases). The CDR3 runs to 14 residues. Trimming cost V 3 bases and J 3 bases, with 14 bases left between them. Germline loops: CDR1 GTSNPN, CDR2 SVGIG (reference sequence). CDR3 DNA sequence: TGTGCCTGGAGGGTTGGGGGGAGCTACTATGGCTACACCTTC. This codes for CAWRVGGSYYGYTF.

This clonotype was counted ten times or more. V usage is TRBV10-2 and J usage is TRBJ2-7, with TRBD1 identical over 7 bases. Trimming removed 2 bases from V and 3 bases from J; junction bases left unmatched: 1. Germline CDR1 reads WSHSY; CDR2 reads SAAADI. The CDR3 has 13 amino acids. The CDR3 DNA reads TGCGCCAGCAGTGAGGGGACAGACTACGAGCAGTACTTC. Translating it yields CASSEGTDYEQYF.

This sequence joins TRBV20-1 and TRBJ1-1; unclear D gene. The germline V and J ends were trimmed by 3 bases and 0 bases, with 11 bases remaining between them. CDR3 length: 14 residues. CDR1 and CDR2 (germline): DFQATT, SNEGSKA (reference sequence). CDR3 sequence: CSASPRVMNTEAFF. Written as DNA, the CDR3 is TGCAGTGCTAGCCCTAGAGTTATGAACACTGAAGCTTTCTTT.

This clonotype was recorded at least ten times. The chain carries TRBV29-1 and TRBJ2-1; D may be TRBD1 (6 bases). The V end lost 4 bases, the J end lost 5 bases, and 9 bases lay between the germline ends. In germline, CDR1 is SQVTM, CDR2 ANQGSEA. The CDR3 covers 12 residues. This CDR3 reads CSVGQVDNEQFF. As DNA, the CDR3 is TGCAGCGTTGGACAGGTAGACAATGAGCAGTTCTTC.

The chain links TRBV20-1 to TRBJ1-4; TRBD1 might be the D (6 bases). This CDR3 comprises 15 residues. Per the germline V gene, CDR1 is DFQATT and CDR2 is SNEGSKA (reference sequence). Trimming took 2 bases from V and 0 from J, leaving 10 bases between them. CDR3 loop: CSARQGSATNEKLFF. The DNA of the CDR3 is TGCAGTGCTAGACAGGGGTCTGCAACTAATGAAAAACTGTTTTTT.

This chain links TRBV29-1 with TRBJ2-7, with D maybe TRBD1 (5 bases). This CDR3 is built from 12 residues. The V gene's germline CDR1 is SQVTM and CDR2 ANQGSEA. Trimming shortened V by 6 bases and J by 4 bases, and 13 bases separated the two germline ends. The DNA of the CDR3 is TGCAGCGTCCGCCCGGACACTTACGAGCAGTACTTC. This sequence encodes CSVRPDTYEQYF.

Many counts were recorded for this clonotype. The chain recombines TRBV20-1 with TRBJ1-2; TRBD1 is a possible D gene (5 bases). The V end was cut by 0 bases, the J end by 4 bases, with 12 bases between. Germline V gives CDR1 DFQATT, CDR2 SNEGSKA (reference sequence). The length of the CDR3 is 14 residues. The CDR3 here is CSARDTAGTYGYTF. The CDR3 nucleotides are TGCAGTGCTAGAGATACGGCAGGGACCTATGGCTACACCTTC.

This clonotype was seen repeatedly, ten times or more. The chain carries TRBV29-1 and TRBJ2-5; tentatively, D is TRBD2 (6 bases). The CDR3 loop spans 15 amino acids. Trimming pared 4 bases from V and 5 bases from J, leaving 20 bases between. Germline V CDR1 and CDR2: SQVTM, ANQGSEA. This CDR3 is CSVGGGKGRRETQYF. CDR3 nucleotides: TGCAGCGTTGGTGGCGGGAAGGGGCGGCGGGAGACCCAGTACTTC.

Ten or more counts support this clonotype. The chain has TRBV29-1 and TRBJ1-2; 8 bases line up with TRBD1. V gave up 6 bases and J gave up 4 bases; unmatched junction bases: 4. The CDR3 is made up of 12 amino acids. CDR1 is SQVTM, CDR2 ANQGSEA, per germline. The CDR3 sequence is CSVPTGGYGYTF. The DNA of the CDR3 is TGCAGCGTCCCAACAGGGGGCTATGGCTACACCTTC.

The rearrangement joins TRBV20-1 to TRBJ2-5; the D is unclear. Trimming left V 4 bases short and J 2 bases short, with 14 bases between. This CDR3 comprises 14 residues. CDR1 DFQATT and CDR2 SNEGSKA come from the germline V gene (reference sequence). The CDR3 DNA reads TGCAGTGCTATAGACAACCAGGTACAAGAGACCCAGTACTTC. It yields the protein CSAIDNQVQETQYF.